The 18 T cell receptor beta chains listed next were all sequenced from one sample in a study of CD8+CD57+ T cells in acquired aplastic anemia. Genomic DNA served as template for TCR beta VDJ and CDR3 profiling. TCRdb analysed the reads with MiXCR anew, one entry per CDR3 protein. The data show fewer than 250,000 distinct CDR3 sequences, roughly half seen once. The specimen was sorted CD4+, CD8+, or CD8+CD57+ T cells (not recorded which) from PBMCs. These TCRs come from a human donor in good health, serving as a control.

This clonotype occurred many times. The chain has TRBV5-6 and TRBJ2-7; 9 nucleotides align to TRBD1. This CDR3 is built from 15 residues. The J segment lost 4 bases and the V segment lost 0 bases, leaving 5 bases of the junction unmatched. Germline CDR1 and CDR2: SGHDT and YYEEEE. CDR3 nucleotide sequence: TGTGCCAGCAGCTTGGTTCCGGGACAGGGTTACGAGCAGTACTTC. Translation: CASSLVPGQGYEQYF.

The chain employs TRBV19 and TRBJ1-1; weak D call: TRBD1 (5 bases). CDR1 is LNHDA, CDR2 SQIVND, per germline (reference sequence). CDR3 size: 15 residues. Trimming pared 5 bases from V and 3 bases from J, leaving 16 bases between. In DNA form, the CDR3 reads TGTGCCAGTAGTGGAGGACGGGGGGGAGACACTGAAGCTTTCTTT. Residues: CASSGGRGGDTEAFF.

This clonotype was picked up many times. CDR3 residues: CASSPEPNSPLHF. The CDR3 region has the DNA TGTGCCAGCAGTCCAGAGCCCAATTCACCCCTCCACTTT. The chain links TRBV6-1 to TRBJ1-6; D unresolved. V lost 5 bases to trimming and J lost 7 bases, with 9 bases between them. The germline V gene has CDR1 MNHNS and CDR2 SASEGT. The CDR3 totals 13 residues.

To note about this clonotype: As the CDR3 is not closed by the conserved phenylalanine or tryptophan, this likely results from a read error. The V gene is TRBV7-2, the J gene TRBJ2-6, with D perhaps given as TRBD1 or TRBD2 (7 bases each). CDR3 length equals 17 residues. CDR1 SGHTA and CDR2 FQGNSA come from the germline V gene. This CDR3 is CASSTLRGGAGADVLTL. The CDR3 coding sequence is TGTGCCAGCAGCACCCTCAGGGGGGGCGCCGGGGCCGACGTCCTGACTCTC.

This clonotype has at least ten counts. The chain combines TRBV7-8 with TRBJ2-7; 12 bases agree with TRBD2. Trimming took 4 bases from V and 3 from J; bases not matched to a gene: 7. Germline assignment: CDR1 SGHVS and CDR2 FQNEAQ. This CDR3 has 16 amino acids. CDR3: CASSSSGGALGYEQYF. Written as DNA, the CDR3 is TGTGCCAGCAGCTCTAGCGGGGGGGCCCTCGGCTACGAGCAGTACTTC.

The sample holds many counts of this clonotype. This chain links TRBV7-2 with TRBJ2-6, with D unresolved. CDR1 is SGHTA and CDR2 is FQGNSA in the germline V gene. V was trimmed by 1 base and J by 3 bases, leaving 10 bases between them. This CDR3 is built from 16 residues. This CDR3 is CASSLGLVYGANVLTF. The CDR3 region has the DNA TGTGCCAGCAGCTTAGGATTGGTTTATGGGGCCAACGTCCTGACTTTC.

The chain is built from TRBV6-1 and TRBJ1-5; 7 bases align to TRBD1. Losses at the gene ends were 3 bases for V and 6 bases for J; bases not matched to a gene: 8. Per germline, CDR1 MNHNS and CDR2 SASEGT. The CDR3 totals 15 residues. The CDR3 protein is CASSESRDRCQPQHF. The DNA for the CDR3 is TGTGCCAGCAGTGAGTCCCGGGACAGATGTCAGCCCCAGCATTTT.

Only a few counts were recorded for this clonotype. This chain connects TRBV28 to TRBJ2-2, with D perhaps matching TRBD2 (5 bases). Germline assignment: CDR1 MDHEN and CDR2 SYDVKM. The length of the CDR3 is 12 residues. DNA of the CDR3: TGTGCAGGCAGAGGGCCCACCGGGGAGCTGTTTTTT. Protein sequence: CAGRGPTGELFF.

At least ten counts were recorded for this clonotype. The V and J genes are TRBV29-1 and TRBJ1-2; a weak D match, TRBD1 (5 bases). Deletions cut 3 bases from V and 1 base from J, with 9 bases between. Germline V gene lookup returns CDR1 SQVTM and CDR2 ANQGSEA. The length of the CDR3 is 13 residues. DNA for the CDR3: TGCAGCGTTGAGGGGGATAATAACTATGGCTACACCTTC. Protein product: CSVEGDNNYGYTF.

Comment on this clonotype: Lacking the conserved final phenylalanine or tryptophan, this CDR3 likely reflects a read error. No DNA is shown, since the ends of the CDR3 on it are uncertain; the CDR3 is the one TCRdb lists. The chain is built from TRBV7-6 and TRBJ2-3. From germline, CDR1 is SGHVS and CDR2 FNYEAQ. The CDR3 is 12 amino acids long, termini counted. The CDR3: CASSLESNAGHY.

This chain connects TRBV20-1 to TRBJ2-1; TRBD1 might be the D (6 bases). This CDR3 region has 13 residues. The germline gives CDR1 DFQATT, CDR2 SNEGSKA (reference sequence). CDR3 bases: TGCAGAGTTACAGGGAAGTCCTACAATGAGCAGTTCTTC. Amino acid sequence: CRVTGKSYNEQFF.

With regard to this clonotype: This may stem from a read error, because a much larger clone lies one nucleotide away. Since the CDR3 does not end with the conserved phenylalanine or tryptophan, this likely comes from a read error. The V call is TRBV14, the J call TRBJ1-1, with 7 bases matching TRBD1. V dropped 0 bases and J dropped 0; count of bases not matched to a gene: 10. Per the germline V gene, CDR1 is SGHDN and CDR2 is FVKESK. This CDR3 region has 18 residues. CDR3 nucleotides: TGTGCCAGCAGCCAAGATTGGGGCAGGGGGAGGATGAACACTGAAGCTTTCCTT. Protein: CASSQDWGRGRMNTEAFL.

Points on this clonotype: Being one base from a much bigger clone, this may be a read error. The chain has TRBV4-3 and TRBJ2-3; D tentatively fits TRBD1 or TRBD2 (5 bases each). Trimming pared 2 bases from V and 8 bases from J, leaving 23 bases between. The CDR3 is 17 amino acids. CDR1 is LGHNA, CDR2 YSLEER, per germline. The CDR3 nucleotides are TGCGCCAGCAGCCAACAATCCACAGGCCCAGCGGCCGGTACGCAGTATTTT. Translated: CASSQQSTGPAAGTQYF.

The J gene is TRBJ1-2, the V gene TRBV6-5, with a weak D call TRBD1 (6 bases). CDR1 is MNHEY and CDR2 is SVGAGI in the germline V gene. Trimming stripped 5 bases from V and 2 bases from J, with 21 bases between. This CDR3 has 17 amino acids. The CDR3 region is CASSTAGAGGLNYGYTF. CDR3 bases: TGTGCCAGCAGTACGGCAGGGGCAGGAGGTTTAAACTATGGCTACACCTTC.

This chain joins TRBV7-2 and TRBJ2-1; 12 bases fit TRBD2. V was clipped by 8 bases and J by 5 bases; unmatched bases: 10. There are 16 residues in the CDR3. Germline CDR1 is SGHTA and CDR2 is FQGNSA. CDR3 in amino acids: CASSYVGTSGHNEQFF. The CDR3 nucleotides read TGTGCCAGCTCCTACGTGGGGACTAGCGGGCACAATGAGCAGTTCTTC.

V gene TRBV6-5 combines with J gene TRBJ1-2, with 9 bases lining up with TRBD1. CDR1 and CDR2 (germline): MNHEY, SVGAGI. V dropped 10 bases and J dropped 4; count of bases not matched to a gene: 7. The CDR3 runs to 13 residues. The CDR3 sequence is CATGTGNSYGYTF. CDR3 in DNA: TGTGCCACCGGGACAGGGAACTCCTATGGCTACACCTTC.

The V and J genes are TRBV19 and TRBJ1-2; D remains ambiguous. Per germline, CDR1 LNHDA and CDR2 SQIVND (reference sequence). V was clipped by 9 bases and J by 5 bases, with 28 bases between them. The CDR3 sequence is 17 residues long. The CDR3 region has the DNA TGTGCCAGCAGTTTAATTCCGCCGTCCAGGCGGCTTTATGGCTACACCTTC. Its protein product is CASSLIPPSRRLYGYTF. Supplemented by reference TRBV19 and TRBJ1-2, the full variable domain reads DGGITQSPKYLFRKEGQNVTLSCEQNLNHDAMYWYRQDPGQGLRLIYYSQIVNDFQKGDIAEGYSVSREKKESFPLTVTSAQKNPTAFYLCASSLIPPSRRLYGYTFGSGTRLTVV.

This clonotype has ten or more counts. V is TRBV10-1 and J is TRBJ2-2; D not certain. The germline gives CDR1 WNHNN, CDR2 SYGVQD (reference sequence). V dropped 0 bases and J dropped 6 bases, with 11 bases sitting between them. The CDR3 sequence is 15 residues long. CDR3 sequence reads: CASSESLTRAGELFF. The CDR3, as DNA: TGCGCCAGCAGTGAGTCGTTGACAAGGGCCGGGGAGCTGTTTTTT.